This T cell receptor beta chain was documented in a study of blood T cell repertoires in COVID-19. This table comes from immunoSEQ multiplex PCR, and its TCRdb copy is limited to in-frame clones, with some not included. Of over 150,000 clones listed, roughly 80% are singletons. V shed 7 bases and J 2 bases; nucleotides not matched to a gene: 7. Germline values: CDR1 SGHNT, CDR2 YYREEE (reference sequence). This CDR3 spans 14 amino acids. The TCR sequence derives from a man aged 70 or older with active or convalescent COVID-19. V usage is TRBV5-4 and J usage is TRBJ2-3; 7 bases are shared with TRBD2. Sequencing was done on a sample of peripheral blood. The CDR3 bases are TGTGCCAGCCGTTTGCGGGAGTACACAGATACGCAGTATTTT. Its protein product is CASRLREYTDTQYF.